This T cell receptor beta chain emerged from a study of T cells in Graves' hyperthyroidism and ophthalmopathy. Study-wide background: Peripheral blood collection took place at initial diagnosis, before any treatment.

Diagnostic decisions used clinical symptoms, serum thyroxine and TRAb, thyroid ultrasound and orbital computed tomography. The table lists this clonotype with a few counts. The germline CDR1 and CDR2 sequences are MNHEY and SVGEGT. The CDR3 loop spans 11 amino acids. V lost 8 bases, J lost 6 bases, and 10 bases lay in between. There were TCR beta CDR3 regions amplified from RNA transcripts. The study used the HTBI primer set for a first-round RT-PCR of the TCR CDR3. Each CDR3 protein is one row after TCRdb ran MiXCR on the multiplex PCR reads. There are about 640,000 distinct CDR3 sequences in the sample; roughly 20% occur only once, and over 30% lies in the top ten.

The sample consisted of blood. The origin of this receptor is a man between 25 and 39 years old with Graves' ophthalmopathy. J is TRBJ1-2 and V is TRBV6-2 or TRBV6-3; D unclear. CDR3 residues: CASSSVHGYTF. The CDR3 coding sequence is TGTGCCAGCTCTTCGGTGCATGGCTACACCTTC.